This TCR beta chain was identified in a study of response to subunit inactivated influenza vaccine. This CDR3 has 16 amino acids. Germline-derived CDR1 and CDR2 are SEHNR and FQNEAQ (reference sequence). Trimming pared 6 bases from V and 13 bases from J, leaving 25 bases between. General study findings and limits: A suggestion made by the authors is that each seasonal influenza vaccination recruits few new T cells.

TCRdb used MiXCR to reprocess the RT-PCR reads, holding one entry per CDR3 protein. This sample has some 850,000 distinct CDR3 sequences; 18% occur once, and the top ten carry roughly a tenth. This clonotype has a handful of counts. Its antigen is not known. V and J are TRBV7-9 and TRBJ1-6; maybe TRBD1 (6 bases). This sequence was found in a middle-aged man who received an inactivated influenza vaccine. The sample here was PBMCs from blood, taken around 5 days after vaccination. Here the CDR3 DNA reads TGTGCCAGCAGTTCAGGGGCCGGTGGGACATTCAGGCCCCTCCACTTT. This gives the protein CASSSGAGGTFRPLHF.